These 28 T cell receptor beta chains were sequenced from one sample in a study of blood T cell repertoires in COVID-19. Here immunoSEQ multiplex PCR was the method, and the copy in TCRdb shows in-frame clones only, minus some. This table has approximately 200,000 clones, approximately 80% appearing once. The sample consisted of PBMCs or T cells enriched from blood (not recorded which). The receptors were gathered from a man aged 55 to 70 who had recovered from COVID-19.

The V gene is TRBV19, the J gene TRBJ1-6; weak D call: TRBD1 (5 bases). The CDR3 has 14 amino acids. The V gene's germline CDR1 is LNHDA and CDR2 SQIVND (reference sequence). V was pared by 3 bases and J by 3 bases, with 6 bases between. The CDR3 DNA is TGTGCCAGTAGTATTCAGGGCTATAATTCACCCCTCCACTTT. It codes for CASSIQGYNSPLHF.

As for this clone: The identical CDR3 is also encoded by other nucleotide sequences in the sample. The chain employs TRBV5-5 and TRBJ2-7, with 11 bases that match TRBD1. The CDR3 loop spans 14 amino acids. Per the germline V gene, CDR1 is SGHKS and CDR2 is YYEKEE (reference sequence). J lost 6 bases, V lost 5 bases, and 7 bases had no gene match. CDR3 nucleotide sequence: TGTGCCAGCAGTTACCGGGACAGGGGGTCCGAGCAGTACTTC. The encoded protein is CASSYRDRGSEQYF.

CDR3 sequence reads: CATSREGAGGNTIYF. The CDR3 DNA is TGTGCCACCAGCAGAGAAGGGGCTGGAGGAAACACCATATATTTT. The genes are TRBV15 and TRBJ1-3; a weak D match, TRBD1 (5 bases). V shed 0 bases and J shed 4 bases, with 10 bases lying between them. This CDR3 has 15 amino acids. Germline loops: CDR1 LNHNV, CDR2 YYDKDF (reference sequence). The complete variable domain, with remaining parts taken from reference TRBV15 and TRBJ1-3, reads DAMVIQNPRYQVTQFGKPVTLSCSQTLNHNVMYWYQQKSSQAPKLLFHYYDKDFNNEADTPDNFQSRRPNTSFCFLDIRSPGLGDTAMYLCATSREGAGGNTIYFGEGSWLTVV.

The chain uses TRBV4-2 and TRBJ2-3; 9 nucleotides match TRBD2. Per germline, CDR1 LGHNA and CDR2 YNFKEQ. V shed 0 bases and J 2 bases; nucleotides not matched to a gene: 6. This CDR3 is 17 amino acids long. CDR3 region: CASSQEGLAGITDTQYF. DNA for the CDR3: TGTGCCAGCAGCCAAGAAGGCCTAGCGGGGATCACAGATACGCAGTATTTT.

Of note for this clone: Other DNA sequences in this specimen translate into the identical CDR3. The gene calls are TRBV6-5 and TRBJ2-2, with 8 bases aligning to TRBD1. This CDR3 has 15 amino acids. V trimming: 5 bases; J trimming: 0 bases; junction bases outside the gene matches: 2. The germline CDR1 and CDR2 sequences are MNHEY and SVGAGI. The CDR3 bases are TGTGCCAGCAGTCGGGACAGGCCGAACACCGGGGAGCTGTTTTTT. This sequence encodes CASSRDRPNTGELFF.

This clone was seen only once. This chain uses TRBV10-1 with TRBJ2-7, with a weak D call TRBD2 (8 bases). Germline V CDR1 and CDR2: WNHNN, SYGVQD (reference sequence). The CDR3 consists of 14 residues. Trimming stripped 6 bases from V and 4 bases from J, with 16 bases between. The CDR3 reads CASSGRGPGYEQYF. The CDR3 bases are TGCGCCAGCAGCGGGAGGGGGCCTGGATACGAGCAGTACTTC.

This CDR3 is CATSRVSTGVMNTEAFF. The CDR3 nucleotides read TGTGCCACCAGCCGTGTAAGTACAGGCGTAATGAACACTGAAGCTTTCTTT. The chain links TRBV15 to TRBJ1-1, with D possibly matching TRBD1 (5 bases). Trimming shortened V by 5 bases and J by 0 bases, and 19 bases separated the two germline ends. Germline V CDR1 and CDR2: LNHNV, YYDKDF (reference sequence). CDR3 length equals 17 residues.

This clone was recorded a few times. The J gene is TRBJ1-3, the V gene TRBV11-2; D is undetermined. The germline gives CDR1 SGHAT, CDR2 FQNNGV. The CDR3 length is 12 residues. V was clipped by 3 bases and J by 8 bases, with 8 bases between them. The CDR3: CASSFSGDTIYF. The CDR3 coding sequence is TGTGCCAGCAGCTTCAGCGGGGACACCATATATTTT.

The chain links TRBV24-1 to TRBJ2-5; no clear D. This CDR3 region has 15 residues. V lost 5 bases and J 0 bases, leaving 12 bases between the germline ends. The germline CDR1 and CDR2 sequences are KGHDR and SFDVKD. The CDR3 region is CATSAAERYQETQYF. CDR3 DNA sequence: TGTGCCACCAGTGCGGCGGAAAGGTACCAAGAGACCCAGTACTTC.

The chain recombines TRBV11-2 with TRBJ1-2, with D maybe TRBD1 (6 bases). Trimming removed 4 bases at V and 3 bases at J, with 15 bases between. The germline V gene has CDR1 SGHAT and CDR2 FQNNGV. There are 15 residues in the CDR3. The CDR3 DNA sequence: TGTGCCAGCAGCTACAATCCGGACAGTTACTATGGCTACACCTTC. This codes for CASSYNPDSYYGYTF.

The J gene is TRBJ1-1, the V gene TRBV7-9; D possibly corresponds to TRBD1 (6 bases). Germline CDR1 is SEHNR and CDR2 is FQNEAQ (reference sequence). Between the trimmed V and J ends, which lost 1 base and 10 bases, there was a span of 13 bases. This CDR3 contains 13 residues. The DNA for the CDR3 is TGTGCCAGCAGCTTAGAACAGGGTATCTTAGCTTTCTTT. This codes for CASSLEQGILAFF.

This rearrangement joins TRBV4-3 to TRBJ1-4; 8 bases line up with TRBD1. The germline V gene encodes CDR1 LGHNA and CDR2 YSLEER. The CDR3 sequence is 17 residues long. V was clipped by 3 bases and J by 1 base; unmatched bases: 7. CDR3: CASSQDSGGGTNEKLFF. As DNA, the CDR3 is TGCGCCAGCAGCCAGGACTCAGGGGGCGGAACTAATGAAAAACTGTTTTTT.

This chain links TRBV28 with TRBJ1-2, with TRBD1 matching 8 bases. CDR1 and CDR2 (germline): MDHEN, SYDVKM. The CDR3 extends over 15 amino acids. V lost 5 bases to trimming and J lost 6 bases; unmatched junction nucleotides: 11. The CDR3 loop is CASSLTRTGIDGYTF. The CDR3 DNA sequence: TGTGCCAGCAGTCTAACTCGGACAGGGATAGATGGCTACACCTTC.

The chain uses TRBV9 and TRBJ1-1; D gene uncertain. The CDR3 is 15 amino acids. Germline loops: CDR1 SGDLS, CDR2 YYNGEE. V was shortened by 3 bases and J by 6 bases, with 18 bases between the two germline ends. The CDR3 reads CASSETLNRAAEAFF. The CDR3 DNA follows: TGTGCCAGCAGCGAGACCCTCAACAGAGCCGCTGAAGCTTTCTTT. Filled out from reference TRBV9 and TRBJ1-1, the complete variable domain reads DSGVTQTPKHLITATGQRVTLRCSPRSGDLSVYWYQQSLDQGLQFLIQYYNGEERAKGNILERFSAQQFPDLHSELNLSSLELGDSALYFCASSETLNRAAEAFFGQGTRLTVV.

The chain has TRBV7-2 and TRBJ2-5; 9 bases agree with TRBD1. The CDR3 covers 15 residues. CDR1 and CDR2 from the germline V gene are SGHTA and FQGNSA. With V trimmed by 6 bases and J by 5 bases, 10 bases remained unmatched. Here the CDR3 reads CASRHPGQGWETQYF. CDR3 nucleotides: TGTGCCAGCAGACATCCGGGACAGGGATGGGAGACCCAGTACTTC.

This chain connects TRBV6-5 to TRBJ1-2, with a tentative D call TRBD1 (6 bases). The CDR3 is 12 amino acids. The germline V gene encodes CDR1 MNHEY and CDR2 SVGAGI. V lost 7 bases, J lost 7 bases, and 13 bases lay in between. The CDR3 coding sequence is TGTGCCAGCACAAACAGGGTGTCTGGCTACACCTTC. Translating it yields CASTNRVSGYTF.

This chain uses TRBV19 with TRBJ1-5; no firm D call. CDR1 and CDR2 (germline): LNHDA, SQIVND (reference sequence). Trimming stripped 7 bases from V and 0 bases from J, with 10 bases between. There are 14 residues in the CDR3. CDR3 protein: CASTTANSNQPQHF. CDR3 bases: TGTGCCAGTACCACAGCAAATAGCAATCAGCCCCAGCATTTT.

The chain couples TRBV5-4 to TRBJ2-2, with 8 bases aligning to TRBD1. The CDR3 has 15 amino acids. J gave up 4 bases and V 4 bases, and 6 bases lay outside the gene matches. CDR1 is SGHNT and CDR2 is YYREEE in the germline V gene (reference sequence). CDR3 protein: CASSTGQGSTGELFF. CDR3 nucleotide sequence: TGTGCCAGCAGCACCGGACAGGGATCCACCGGGGAGCTGTTTTTT. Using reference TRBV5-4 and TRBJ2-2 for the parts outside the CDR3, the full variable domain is ETGVTQSPTHLIKTRGQQVTLRCSSQSGHNTVSWYQQALGQGPQFIFQYYREEENGRGNFPPRFSGLQFPNYSSELNVNALELDDSALYLCASSTGQGSTGELFFGEGSRLTVL.

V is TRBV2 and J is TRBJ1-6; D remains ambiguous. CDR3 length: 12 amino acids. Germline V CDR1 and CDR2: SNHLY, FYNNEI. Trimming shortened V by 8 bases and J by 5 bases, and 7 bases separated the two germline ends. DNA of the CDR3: TGTGCCAGCCGACAAAATAATTCACCCCTCCACTTT. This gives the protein CASRQNNSPLHF.

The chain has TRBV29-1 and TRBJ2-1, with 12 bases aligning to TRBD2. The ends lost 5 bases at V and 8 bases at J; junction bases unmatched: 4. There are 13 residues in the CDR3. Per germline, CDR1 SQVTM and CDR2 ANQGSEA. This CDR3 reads CSVRTSGVDEQFF. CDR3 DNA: TGCAGCGTTCGGACTAGCGGGGTCGATGAGCAGTTCTTC.

CDR3 region: CASSLSVSEQFF. CDR3 nucleotide sequence: TGTGCCAGCAGTCTAAGCGTGTCCGAGCAGTTCTTC. The J gene is TRBJ2-1, the V gene TRBV14; D remains unclear. Germline lookup yields CDR1 SGHDN and CDR2 FVKESK. The CDR3 length is 12 residues. Between the trimmed V and J ends, which lost 6 bases and 10 bases, there was a span of 13 bases. The full variable domain, completed using reference TRBV14 and TRBJ2-1, is EAGVTQFPSHSVIEKGQTVTLRCDPISGHDNLYWYRRVMGKEIKFLLHFVKESKQDESGMPNNRFLAERTGGTYSTLKVQPAELEDSGVYFCASSLSVSEQFFGPGTRLTVL.

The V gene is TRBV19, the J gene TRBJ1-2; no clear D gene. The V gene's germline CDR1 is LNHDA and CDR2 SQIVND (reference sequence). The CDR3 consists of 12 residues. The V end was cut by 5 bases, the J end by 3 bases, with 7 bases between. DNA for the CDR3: TGTGCCAGTAGTTTGGGAGACTATGGCTACACCTTC. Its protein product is CASSLGDYGYTF.

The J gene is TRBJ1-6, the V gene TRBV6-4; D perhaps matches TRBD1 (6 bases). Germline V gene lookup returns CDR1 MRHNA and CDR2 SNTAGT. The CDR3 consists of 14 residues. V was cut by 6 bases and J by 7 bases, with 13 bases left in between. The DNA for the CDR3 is TGTGCCAGCAGAGCGGACAGCCAGAATTCACCCCTCCACTTT. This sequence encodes CASRADSQNSPLHF.

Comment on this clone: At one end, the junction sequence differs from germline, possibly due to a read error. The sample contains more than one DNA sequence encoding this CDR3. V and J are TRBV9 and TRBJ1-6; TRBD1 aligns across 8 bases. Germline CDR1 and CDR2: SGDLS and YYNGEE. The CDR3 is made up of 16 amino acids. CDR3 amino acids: CASSLTGADYNSPLHF. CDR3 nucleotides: TGTGCTAGCAGCTTGACAGGGGCCGACTATAATTCACCCCTCCACTTT.

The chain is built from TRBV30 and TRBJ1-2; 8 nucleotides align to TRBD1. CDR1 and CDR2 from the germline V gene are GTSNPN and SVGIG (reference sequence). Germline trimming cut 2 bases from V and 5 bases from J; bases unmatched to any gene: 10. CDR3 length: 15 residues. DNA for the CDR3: TGTGCCTGGAGTACCCTGGACAGGGAAGTATATGGCTACACCTTC. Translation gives CAWSTLDREVYGYTF.

The CDR3 sequence: CASSLSFAGTYEQYF. DNA of the CDR3: TGTGCCAGCAGTTTATCGTTTGCAGGGACCTACGAGCAGTACTTC. This chain joins TRBV27 and TRBJ2-7, with a tentative D call TRBD1 (5 bases). CDR3 length: 15 amino acids. CDR1 and CDR2 from the germline V gene are MNHEY and SMNVEV (reference sequence). The germline V and J ends were trimmed by 0 bases and 2 bases, with 11 bases remaining between them.

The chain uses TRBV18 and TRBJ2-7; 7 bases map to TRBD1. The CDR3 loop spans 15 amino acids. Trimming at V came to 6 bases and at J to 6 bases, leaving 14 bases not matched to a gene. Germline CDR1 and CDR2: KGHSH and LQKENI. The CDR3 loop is CASSDRTGSIFEQYF. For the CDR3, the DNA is TGTGCCAGCTCGGATCGGACAGGTTCTATTTTCGAGCAGTACTTC.

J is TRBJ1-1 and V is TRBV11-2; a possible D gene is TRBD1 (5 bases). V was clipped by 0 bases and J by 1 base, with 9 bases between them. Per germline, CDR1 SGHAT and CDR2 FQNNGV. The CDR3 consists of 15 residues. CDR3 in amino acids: CASSLDRQTNTEAFF. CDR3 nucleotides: TGTGCCAGCAGCTTAGATAGACAGACGAACACTGAAGCTTTCTTT. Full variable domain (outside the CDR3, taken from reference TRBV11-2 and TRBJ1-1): EAGVAQSPRYKIIEKRQSVAFWCNPISGHATLYWYQQILGQGPKLLIQFQNNGVVDDSQLPKDRFSAERLKGVDSTLKIQPAKLEDSAVYLCASSLDRQTNTEAFFGQGTRLTVV.